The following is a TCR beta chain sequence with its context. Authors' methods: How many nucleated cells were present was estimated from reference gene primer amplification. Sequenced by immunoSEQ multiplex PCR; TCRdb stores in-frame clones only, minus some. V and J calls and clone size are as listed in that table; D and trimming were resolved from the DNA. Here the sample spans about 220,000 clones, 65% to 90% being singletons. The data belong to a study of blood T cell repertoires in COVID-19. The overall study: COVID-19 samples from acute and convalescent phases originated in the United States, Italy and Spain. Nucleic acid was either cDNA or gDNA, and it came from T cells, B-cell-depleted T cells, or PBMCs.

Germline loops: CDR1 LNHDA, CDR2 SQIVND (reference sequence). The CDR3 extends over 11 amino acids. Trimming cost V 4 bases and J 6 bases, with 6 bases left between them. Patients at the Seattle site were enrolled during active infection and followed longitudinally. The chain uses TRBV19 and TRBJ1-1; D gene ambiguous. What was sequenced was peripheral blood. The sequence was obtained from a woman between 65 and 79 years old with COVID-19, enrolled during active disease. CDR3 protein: CASSSPAEAFF. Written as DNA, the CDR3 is TGTGCCAGTAGTAGCCCAGCTGAAGCTTTCTTT.